This T cell receptor beta chain was obtained from a study of monozygotic twins with inflammatory bowel disease. TCRdb processed the 5' RACE reads again and assigns one entry to each CDR3 protein, with no DNA. This sample's table has about 210,000 distinct CDR3 sequences. The CDR3 is 15 amino acids. CDR1 is SGHRS and CDR2 is YFSETQ in the germline V gene. The chain has TRBV5-1 and TRBJ1-2; TCRdb's D call of TRBD1 is untestable without DNA. Material for sequencing was blood. The sequence was collected from a human donor with ulcerative colitis or Crohn's disease, or a healthy co-twin of an affected twin (not recorded which). The CDR3 loop is CASSLGDRNNYGYTF.